These 20 T cell receptor beta chains share one sample of origin, sequenced in a study of cytomegalovirus exposure and HLA in healthy donors. 13 Jbeta primers and 60 Vbeta primers were used for the PCR. Produced via immunoSEQ multiplex PCR; TCRdb's table is partial and in-frame only. The table shows about 91,000 clones, with just under 90% occurring only once. The sequenced material came from PBMCs. The source of these receptors is a young man in good health and CMV-seronegative.

This clone has just one count. The V call is TRBV9, the J call TRBJ1-4, with D tentatively TRBD1 (6 bases). CDR3 length: 14 amino acids. Germline V gene sequence: CDR1 SGDLS, CDR2 YYNGEE. V gave up 0 bases and J gave up 7 bases, with 10 bases separating them. CDR3 DNA: TGTGCCAGCAGCGTAGGTAACAGGGCTGAAAAACTGTTTTTT. It translates to CASSVGNRAEKLFF.

This clone has just a few counts. The chain recombines TRBV5-1 with TRBJ1-3; D gene unclear. The CDR3 contains 13 residues. CDR1 and CDR2 from the germline V gene are SGHRS and YFSETQ. V lost 3 bases and J lost 0, with 4 bases in between. CDR3: CASSSGSGNTIYF. The DNA for the CDR3 is TGCGCCAGCAGCTCCGGCTCTGGAAACACCATATATTTT.

The chain links TRBV7-2 to TRBJ2-5, with 10 nucleotides matching TRBD1. This CDR3 is 17 amino acids long. Germline values: CDR1 SGHTA, CDR2 FQGNSA. Trimming at V came to 5 bases and at J to 2 bases, leaving 11 bases not matched to a gene. CDR3 sequence: CASSMTGGGRTQETQYF. CDR3 bases: TGTGCCAGCAGCATGACAGGGGGCGGCCGGACTCAAGAGACCCAGTACTTC.

The rearrangement joins TRBV15 to TRBJ1-4, with 10 bases lining up with TRBD1. The V and J ends lost 3 bases and 7 bases, in that order; junction bases with no gene match: 2. This CDR3 comprises 14 residues. CDR1 is LNHNV, CDR2 YYDKDF, per germline (reference sequence). CDR3: CATSSGQGGEKLFF. CDR3 coding DNA: TGTGCCACCAGCAGTGGACAGGGGGGTGAAAAACTGTTTTTT. Using reference TRBV15 and TRBJ1-4 for the parts outside the CDR3, the full variable domain is DAMVIQNPRYQVTQFGKPVTLSCSQTLNHNVMYWYQQKSSQAPKLLFHYYDKDFNNEADTPDNFQSRRPNTSFCFLDIRSPGLGDTAMYLCATSSGQGGEKLFFGSGTQLSVL.

The V gene is TRBV28, the J gene TRBJ2-5; TRBD1 matches 10 bases. Germline V gene data show CDR1 as MDHEN and CDR2 as SYDVKM. Unmatched junction bases numbered 8, after V lost 6 bases and J lost 7 bases. This CDR3 is 14 amino acids long. The CDR3 sequence: CASSGTGVHRTQYF. CDR3 nucleotide sequence: TGTGCCAGCAGCGGGACAGGGGTCCATCGGACCCAGTACTTC. Complete variable domain (other parts from reference TRBV28 and TRBJ2-5): DVKVTQSSRYLVKRTGEKVFLECVQDMDHENMFWYRQDPGLGLRLIYFSYDVKMKEKGDIPEGYSVSREKKERFSLILESASTNQTSMYLCASSGTGVHRTQYFGPGTRLLVL.

The chain joins TRBV30 to TRBJ1-1, with a tentative D call TRBD1 (5 bases). CDR1 is GTSNPN and CDR2 is SVGIG in the germline V gene (reference sequence). The CDR3 is 12 residues long. V dropped 4 bases and J dropped 10 bases, with 16 bases sitting between them. The CDR3 protein is CAWTGGVGGAFF. The CDR3 DNA reads TGTGCCTGGACTGGAGGGGTCGGTGGAGCTTTCTTT.

V is TRBV28 and J is TRBJ1-6; the match to TRBD1 covers 9 bases. Per germline, CDR1 MDHEN and CDR2 SYDVKM. The CDR3 spans 16 residues. Trimming removed 3 bases from V and 7 bases from J; junction bases left unmatched: 7. CDR3: CASSLRGQGVNSPLHF. DNA for the CDR3: TGTGCCAGCAGTTTGAGGGGACAGGGTGTGAATTCACCCCTCCACTTT.

The chain uses TRBV19 and TRBJ1-2, with a tentative D call TRBD1 (6 bases). Trimming removed 4 bases at V and 3 bases at J, with 12 bases between. There are 14 residues in the CDR3. Germline loops: CDR1 LNHDA, CDR2 SQIVND (reference sequence). The CDR3 loop reads CASSTETGHYGYTF. CDR3 DNA sequence: TGTGCCAGTAGTACCGAAACAGGGCACTATGGCTACACCTTC.

V usage is TRBV6-6 and J usage is TRBJ1-5; 10 nucleotides match TRBD1. Per the germline V gene, CDR1 is MNHNY and CDR2 is SVGAGI (reference sequence). The CDR3 runs to 15 residues. The V segment lost 4 bases and the J segment 4 bases; nucleotides outside the gene matches: 4. The CDR3 loop is CASSSRGQGNQPQHF. CDR3 bases: TGTGCCAGCAGTTCCCGGGGACAGGGGAATCAGCCCCAGCATTTT.

The chain couples TRBV19 to TRBJ2-7; 9 nucleotides align to TRBD1. Germline V gene lookup returns CDR1 LNHDA and CDR2 SQIVND (reference sequence). V was pared by 6 bases and J by 5 bases, with 11 bases of the junction left unmatched. CDR3 length: 15 amino acids. The CDR3 coding sequence is TGTGCCAGTAGACCCGAGGGGACAGGGTTCGACGAGCAGTACTTC. Amino acid sequence: CASRPEGTGFDEQYF.

V is TRBV19 and J is TRBJ2-2; 9 bases match TRBD1. CDR1 and CDR2 from the germline V gene are LNHDA and SQIVND (reference sequence). Unmatched junction bases numbered 7, after V lost 10 bases and J lost 4 bases. The CDR3 is made up of 14 amino acids. This CDR3 is CATKTGGPTGELFF. The CDR3 coding sequence is TGTGCCACAAAGACAGGGGGACCCACCGGGGAGCTGTTTTTT.

The rearrangement uses TRBV6-5 and TRBJ2-1; D perhaps matches TRBD2 (6 bases). CDR1 MNHEY and CDR2 SVGAGI come from the germline V gene. Between the trimmed V and J ends, which lost 6 bases and 8 bases, there was a span of 20 bases. The CDR3 is 15 residues long. CDR3 in amino acids: CASSLSAGNPYEQFF. The CDR3 DNA reads TGTGCCAGCAGCCTGTCCGCGGGAAACCCCTATGAGCAGTTCTTC.

The V gene is TRBV7-9, the J gene TRBJ2-5; TRBD2 aligns across 12 bases. Per the germline V gene, CDR1 is SEHNR and CDR2 is FQNEAQ (reference sequence). The CDR3 length is 18 residues. V was pared by 5 bases and J by 3 bases, with 13 bases of the junction left unmatched. The DNA for the CDR3 is TGTGCCAGCAGCGTAGGGGGAGACTGGACTAGCGGGAAAGAGACCCAGTACTTC. Amino acids: CASSVGGDWTSGKETQYF.

The V call is TRBV5-6, the J call TRBJ1-2; 9 bases match TRBD1. The CDR3 runs to 14 residues. The V and J ends lost 4 bases and 8 bases, in that order; junction bases with no gene match: 9. Germline V gene data show CDR1 as SGHDT and CDR2 as YYEEEE. The chain's CDR3 is CASSAGTGINGYTF. For the CDR3, the DNA is TGTGCCAGCAGCGCCGGGACAGGGATTAACGGCTACACCTTC.

This rearrangement joins TRBV4-1 to TRBJ1-1, with TRBD1 matching over 9 bases. Germline V CDR1 and CDR2: MGHRA, YSYEKL. V lost 0 bases, J lost 5 bases, and 13 bases stayed unmatched. The CDR3 runs to 18 residues. The CDR3 reads CASSQDPFPGQGDTEAFF. The CDR3 nucleotides are TGCGCCAGCAGCCAAGATCCTTTCCCGGGACAGGGTGATACTGAAGCTTTCTTT.

The chain is built from TRBV10-3 and TRBJ2-5, with 7 bases lining up with TRBD1. Trimming at V came to 9 bases and at J to 0 bases, leaving 4 bases not matched to a gene. CDR1 ENHRY and CDR2 SYGVKD come from the germline V gene. The CDR3 extends over 13 amino acids. The CDR3: CAIGGAHQETQYF. CDR3 DNA sequence: TGTGCCATAGGGGGCGCACACCAAGAGACCCAGTACTTC.

V is TRBV27 and J is TRBJ2-7, with D perhaps matching TRBD2 (6 bases). The CDR3 loop spans 15 amino acids. Looked up from germline, CDR1 is MNHEY and CDR2 is SMNVEV (reference sequence). V was clipped by 3 bases and J by 0 bases, with 12 bases between them. The CDR3: CASSFLGRTSYEQYF. CDR3 sequence (DNA): TGTGCCAGCAGTTTTCTAGGGAGGACCTCCTACGAGCAGTACTTC.

The chain has TRBV11-2 and TRBJ2-5; 16 bases are shared with TRBD2. Near its end, the DNA agrees better with TRBJ2-7, so the J call may be wrong. In germline, CDR1 is SGHAT, CDR2 FQNNGV. CDR3 length: 16 amino acids. The CDR3 DNA is TGTGCCAGCAGCGGGGGACTAGCGGGAGGGGACTACGAGCAGTACTTC. Encoded protein: CASSGGLAGGDYEQYF.

This chain links TRBV18 with TRBJ2-1; TRBD1 matches at 9 bases. Germline CDR1 and CDR2: KGHSH and LQKENI. J lost 6 bases, V lost 6 bases, and 9 bases had no gene match. The CDR3 spans 15 residues. CDR3 loop: CASSPGTGISNEQFF. In nucleotides, the CDR3 is TGTGCCAGCTCCCCCGGGACAGGGATTTCCAATGAGCAGTTCTTC.

The chain links TRBV4-1 to TRBJ1-5; D is perhaps TRBD1 (5 bases). Per the germline V gene, CDR1 is MGHRA and CDR2 is YSYEKL. Trimming left V 1 base short and J 4 bases short, with 14 bases between. This CDR3 comprises 16 residues. The CDR3 spells CASSQGLGGGNQPQHF. The CDR3, as DNA: TGCGCCAGCAGCCAAGGGCTCGGGGGGGGAAATCAGCCCCAGCATTTT.